The 27 T cell receptor beta chains listed next were all sequenced from one sample in a study of blood T cell repertoires in COVID-19 (dated by TCRdb to 2018 to 2020). To prepare the library, the immunoSEQ multiplex PCR assay was applied. Entries here come from immuneACCESS through TCRdb and include only in-frame sequences with V and J called. Some clones fail to appear in such tables; in the studies checked, an unresolved V gene covers under half of the shortfall, and the cause of the remainder is unknown. The table for this sample lists about 100,000 clones; about four fifths of them were counted only once. Less than 5% of the sample belongs to the ten largest clones. Sequenced material: peripheral blood. These receptors originate from a woman between 65 and 79 years old with acute or convalescent COVID-19.

This chain uses TRBV18 with TRBJ1-1, with a weak D call TRBD1 (6 bases). The CDR3 has 15 residues. Germline V lookup: CDR1 KGHSH, CDR2 LQKENI. V gave up 1 base and J gave up 5 bases, with 14 bases separating them. The CDR3 region is CASSPLGGLGTEAFF. The CDR3 DNA reads as TGTGCCAGCTCACCACTAGGGGGTCTGGGGACTGAAGCTTTCTTT.

The V call is TRBV25-1, the J call TRBJ2-5; 10 bases match TRBD2. The CDR3 loop spans 18 amino acids. Germline lookup yields CDR1 MGHDK and CDR2 SYGVNS. Unmatched junction bases numbered 13, after V lost 2 bases and J lost 4 bases. CDR3 residues: CASSERPGKSGRGETQYF. The CDR3, as DNA: TGTGCCAGCAGTGAACGTCCGGGGAAAAGCGGGAGGGGAGAGACCCAGTACTTC.

This clone was seen a single time. The rearrangement links TRBV18 to TRBJ2-3; TRBD2 might be the D (6 bases). This CDR3 is built from 14 residues. Germline assignment: CDR1 KGHSH and CDR2 LQKENI. Trimming stripped 2 bases from V and 4 bases from J, with 10 bases between. DNA for the CDR3: TGTGCCAGCTCACCAGGGCGGGGTGCAGATACGCAGTATTTT. This translates into CASSPGRGADTQYF. Based on the CDR3 plus reference TRBV18 and TRBJ2-3, the full variable domain is NAGVMQNPRHLVRRRGQEARLRCSPMKGHSHVYWYRQLPEEGLKFMVYLQKENIIDESGMPKERFSAEFPKEGPSILRIQQVVRGDSAAYFCASSPGRGADTQYFGPGTRLTVL.

V gene TRBV2 combines with J gene TRBJ1-1; possibly TRBD1 for D (5 bases). CDR3 length equals 14 residues. From germline, CDR1 is SNHLY and CDR2 FYNNEI. V was shortened by 6 bases and J by 1 base, with 12 bases between the two germline ends. DNA for the CDR3: TGTGCCAGCAGATACAGGTCAGAGAACACTGAAGCTTTCTTT. Translating gives CASRYRSENTEAFF.

In regard to this clone: The sample has other DNA sequences that encode this CDR3 too. This rearrangement joins TRBV10-3 to TRBJ1-1; 7 bases align to TRBD1. The CDR3 sequence is 14 residues long. Germline V gene sequence: CDR1 ENHRY, CDR2 SYGVKD. V was clipped by 6 bases and J by 1 base; unmatched bases: 5. CDR3 sequence reads: CAIRSGTENTEAFF. CDR3 DNA: TGTGCCATCAGATCCGGGACAGAGAACACTGAAGCTTTCTTT.

The chain couples TRBV10-3 to TRBJ1-2; tentatively, D is TRBD1 (5 bases). The CDR3 totals 13 residues. In germline, CDR1 is ENHRY, CDR2 SYGVKD. V was clipped by 7 bases and J by 6 bases, with 15 bases between them. This CDR3 is CAINDHRGNGYTF. The CDR3, as DNA: TGTGCCATCAACGACCACCGGGGGAATGGCTACACCTTC.

The V gene is TRBV19, the J gene TRBJ1-2; 8 bases are a match to TRBD1. The CDR3 has 15 amino acids. The trim removed 3 bases at V and 5 bases at J, leaving 8 bases unmatched. Germline CDR1 LNHDA, CDR2 SQIVND (reference sequence). The CDR3, as DNA: TGTGCCAGTAGTATCTCAGGGGGCCCAGAATATGGCTACACCTTC. Protein: CASSISGGPEYGYTF.

This clone was seen more than once but under ten times. This sequence joins TRBV7-2 and TRBJ1-2, with 8 bases that match TRBD1. After removal of 1 base from V and 6 bases from J, the junction contained 7 bases not matched to a gene. The CDR3 extends over 15 amino acids. Germline V gives CDR1 SGHTA, CDR2 FQGNSA. The CDR3 spells CASSLVSGGIDGYTF. CDR3 nucleotide sequence: TGTGCCAGCAGCTTAGTGTCAGGGGGCATAGATGGCTACACCTTC.

The gene calls are TRBV4-1 and TRBJ2-7, with 7 nucleotides matching TRBD1. Losses at the gene ends were 3 bases for V and 6 bases for J; bases not matched to a gene: 5. This CDR3 region has 13 residues. CDR1 is MGHRA, CDR2 YSYEKL, per germline. CDR3 loop: CASSHVGQVEQYF. The CDR3 coding sequence is TGCGCCAGCAGCCACGTCGGACAGGTCGAGCAGTACTTC.

This clone has a single count. The DNA for the CDR3 is TGTGCCAGCAAGGGGCAGGGGGGCACCGGGGAGCTGTTTTTT. Its translation is CASKGQGGTGELFF. This chain connects TRBV6-5 to TRBJ2-2, with D possibly matching TRBD1 (7 bases). Trimming removed 7 bases at V and 4 bases at J, with 13 bases between. Germline assignment: CDR1 MNHEY and CDR2 SVGAGI. The CDR3 loop spans 14 amino acids.

This rearrangement joins TRBV24-1 to TRBJ1-1; tentative D call: TRBD1 (5 bases). Germline V gene lookup returns CDR1 KGHDR and CDR2 SFDVKD. The CDR3 runs 14 residues. Between the trimmed V and J ends, which lost 10 bases and 5 bases, there was a span of 19 bases. The CDR3 here is CATSTSGAATEAFF. The CDR3 DNA follows: TGTGCCACAAGTACGAGCGGGGCGGCGACTGAAGCTTTCTTT.

Turning to this clone: The junction differs from germline at one of its ends, possibly a read error. The V call is TRBV28, the J call TRBJ1-5, with TRBD1 identical over 8 bases. The CDR3 is made up of 14 amino acids. Per germline, CDR1 MDHEN and CDR2 SYDVKM. The CDR3 spells CASNIQGGNQPQHF. The CDR3 DNA follows: TGTGCCAGCAACATACAGGGGGGCAACCAGCCCCAGCATTTT. Full variable domain (outside the CDR3, taken from reference TRBV28 and TRBJ1-5): DVKVTQSSRYLVKRTGEKVFLECVQDMDHENMFWYRQDPGLGLRLIYFSYDVKMKEKGDIPEGYSVSREKKERFSLILESASTNQTSMYLCASNIQGGNQPQHFGDGTRLSIL.

The gene calls are TRBV6-1 and TRBJ1-4, with D maybe TRBD1 (6 bases). CDR3 length: 14 residues. V lost 3 bases to trimming and J lost 5 bases, with 10 bases between them. Germline CDR1 MNHNS, CDR2 SASEGT. CDR3 loop: CASSDWGPNEKLFF. In DNA, the CDR3 is TGTGCCAGCAGTGATTGGGGGCCGAATGAAAAACTGTTTTTT.

V is TRBV5-4 and J is TRBJ2-5; D perhaps matches TRBD1 (5 bases). The CDR3 sequence is 14 residues long. Trimming took 1 base from V and 5 from J, leaving 12 bases between them. Germline assignment: CDR1 SGHNT and CDR2 YYREEE (reference sequence). The CDR3 loop reads CASSLTSGLETQYF. The CDR3, as DNA: TGTGCCAGCAGCTTGACTTCAGGGCTGGAGACCCAGTACTTC.

Only one count was recorded for this clone. This chain uses TRBV15 with TRBJ2-5; a weak D match, TRBD1 (5 bases). V was trimmed by 3 bases and J by 2 bases, leaving 10 bases between them. This CDR3 is 14 amino acids long. Germline CDR1 reads LNHNV; CDR2 reads YYDKDF (reference sequence). The CDR3 reads CATSREQAQETQYF. CDR3 nucleotide sequence: TGTGCCACCAGCAGGGAACAGGCTCAAGAGACCCAGTACTTC.

This clone was observed a single time. The V and J genes are TRBV2 and TRBJ1-6; a weak D match, TRBD1 (6 bases). V was shortened by 3 bases and J by 6 bases, with 12 bases between the two germline ends. Germline V CDR1 and CDR2: SNHLY, FYNNEI. There are 15 residues in the CDR3. CDR3 sequence (DNA): TGTGCCAGCAGTGATCCAGGACAGAGTAATTCACCCCTCCACTTT. This codes for CASSDPGQSNSPLHF.

The chain recombines TRBV4-3 with TRBJ1-2, with no clear D. V lost 0 bases and J lost 2, with 13 bases in between. Germline lookup yields CDR1 LGHNA and CDR2 YSLEER. This CDR3 has 16 residues. CDR3 sequence: CASSQDGKAINYGYTF. In nucleotides, the CDR3 is TGCGCCAGCAGCCAAGACGGGAAGGCGATCAACTATGGCTACACCTTC.

The rearrangement uses TRBV2 and TRBJ1-1, with 9 bases matching TRBD1. V was clipped by 3 bases and J by 1 base; unmatched bases: 9. The germline V gene encodes CDR1 SNHLY and CDR2 FYNNEI. The CDR3 consists of 17 residues. The CDR3 nucleotides read TGTGCCAGCAGTGAGAGAGGGACAGGGATCGGGAACACTGAAGCTTTCTTT. This translates into CASSERGTGIGNTEAFF.

This clone was observed a few times. The V call is TRBV6-6, the J call TRBJ1-2, with TRBD1 as a possible D gene (5 bases). CDR3 length: 12 residues. Trimming stripped 7 bases from V and 6 bases from J, with 12 bases between. Per the germline V gene, CDR1 is MNHNY and CDR2 is SVGAGI (reference sequence). DNA of the CDR3: TGTGCCAGCAACGGGGGGGTGGATGGCTACACCTTC. It translates to CASNGGVDGYTF.

This chain connects TRBV7-9 to TRBJ1-4; D perhaps matches TRBD1 (6 bases). V gave up 1 base and J gave up 4 bases, with 10 bases separating them. This CDR3 spans 15 amino acids. The germline V gene has CDR1 SEHNR and CDR2 FQNEAQ (reference sequence). The CDR3 sequence: CASSLGNRVNEKLFF. Written as DNA, the CDR3 is TGTGCCAGCAGCTTAGGTAACAGGGTTAATGAAAAACTGTTTTTT.

The chain joins TRBV29-1 to TRBJ1-6; 7 bases are a match to TRBD1. J gave up 8 bases and V 7 bases, and 8 bases lay outside the gene matches. Germline V gene data show CDR1 as SQVTM and CDR2 as ANQGSEA. The CDR3 is made up of 13 amino acids. In DNA, the CDR3 is TGCAGCGCCCGGCGGGACAGCGATTCACCCCTCCACTTT. This gives the protein CSARRDSDSPLHF.

This chain links TRBV6-4 with TRBJ2-1; 9 bases align to TRBD2. Germline-derived CDR1 and CDR2 are MRHNA and SNTAGT. The CDR3 runs to 17 residues. J gave up 2 bases and V 0 bases, and 5 bases lay outside the gene matches. CDR3 sequence reads: CASSDSERGATYNEQFF. CDR3 coding DNA: TGTGCCAGCAGTGACTCGGAGCGGGGGGCCACCTACAATGAGCAGTTCTTC.

The rearrangement joins TRBV6-4 to TRBJ2-2; a weak D match, TRBD2 (6 bases). V dropped 0 bases and J dropped 3 bases, with 11 bases sitting between them. The CDR3 covers 16 residues. The germline gives CDR1 MRHNA, CDR2 SNTAGT. CDR3 residues: CASSDSGGRDTGELFF. The CDR3 nucleotides read TGTGCCAGCAGTGACTCGGGGGGTCGTGACACCGGGGAGCTGTTTTTT.

This clone was seen a handful of times. CDR3 loop: CASSQHRGNTEAFF. The CDR3 coding sequence is TGTGCCAGCAGCCAACACAGGGGGAACACTGAAGCTTTCTTT. The V gene is TRBV3-1 (or the pseudogene TRBV3-2), the J gene TRBJ1-1; 7 nucleotides match TRBD1. J lost 1 base, V lost 2 bases, and 1 base had no gene match. In germline, CDR1 is LGHDT, CDR2 YNNKEL (reference sequence). This CDR3 has 14 residues.

The chain carries TRBV10-3 and TRBJ2-5; 8 nucleotides align to TRBD1. The CDR3 totals 15 residues. In germline, CDR1 is ENHRY, CDR2 SYGVKD. Germline trimming cut 5 bases from V and 0 bases from J; bases unmatched to any gene: 5. CDR3 nucleotide sequence: TGTGCCATCAGTCCGGACAGGGCGGACCAAGAGACCCAGTACTTC. Its protein product is CAISPDRADQETQYF.

Of note for this clone: The sample has other DNA sequences that encode this CDR3 too. J is TRBJ2-1 and V is TRBV29-1; 11 bases map to TRBD1. The V gene end was trimmed by 7 bases and the J gene end by 3 bases; junction bases not matched to a gene: 2. This CDR3 comprises 13 residues. Looked up from germline, CDR1 is SQVTM and CDR2 is ANQGSEA. CDR3 region: CSAGTGGYNEQFF. The CDR3 DNA sequence: TGCAGCGCTGGGACAGGGGGCTACAATGAGCAGTTCTTC.

The V call is TRBV3-1 (or the pseudogene TRBV3-2), the J call TRBJ2-5; 10 positions match TRBD1. CDR3 size: 15 residues. V dropped 5 bases and J dropped 1; count of bases not matched to a gene: 4. Germline values: CDR1 LGHDT, CDR2 YNNKEL (reference sequence). As DNA, the CDR3 is TGTGCCAGCAGCGGACAGGGGGGTCGCCAAGAGACCCAGTACTTC. Protein product: CASSGQGGRQETQYF.